A selection of T cell receptor beta chains follows, all from one sample in a study of technical replicates of blood from several donors. Profiling relied on immunoSEQ multiplex PCR, and the TCRdb table lists in-frame clones only, not all of them. The table records fewer than 100,000 clones, approximately 96% of them present only once. Sequencing was carried out using T cells isolated from PBMCs. All receptors come from a human donor in good health. Both conserved end residues are part of each CDR3. The D gene is left open where the match is weak. Not all rows give a size; the values are once, few, many and, for expanded clones, a class.

-	TRBV13	TRBJ2-5	-	CAVPPAGLLQETQYF	TGTGCCGTGCCCCCGGCAGGGCTGCTGCAAGAGACCCAGTACTTC
once	TRBV5-1	TRBJ1-2	TRBD1	CASSLTNRGEYGYTF	TGCGCCAGCAGCTTGACGAACAGGGGTGAATATGGCTACACCTTC
-	TRBV11-2	TRBJ2-6	-	CASSSGQPSGANVLTF	TGTGCCAGCAGCTCGGGACAACCCTCTGGGGCCAACGTCCTGACTTTC
-	TRBV18	TRBJ1-2	-	CATRQLANYGYTF	TGTGCCACCAGACAGTTAGCTAACTATGGCTACACCTTC
-	TRBV13	TRBJ2-7	-	CASSASPWAYEQYF	TGTGCCAGCAGCGCTAGCCCTTGGGCGTACGAGCAGTACTTC
-	TRBV11-3	TRBJ1-2	TRBD1	CASSRTTGTNYGYTF	TGTGCCAGCAGCCGGACGACAGGGACTAACTATGGCTACACCTTC
-	TRBV6-1	TRBJ1-2	-	CASSDLLGYTF	TGTGCCAGCAGTGATTTACTTGGCTACACCTTC
few	TRBV11-3	TRBJ1-6	-	CASSSGGDRQNSPLHF	TGTGCCAGCAGCTCAGGAGGTGACAGGCAGAATTCACCCCTCCACTTT
-	TRBV11-3	TRBJ1-6	TRBD1	CASSLGQGDNSPLHF	TGTGCCAGCAGCTTAGGACAGGGGGATAATTCACCCCTCCACTTT
-	TRBV28	TRBJ2-1	-	CASSLLGTTSNEQFF	TGTGCCAGCAGTTTATTAGGGACAACTTCGAATGAGCAGTTCTTC
-	TRBV6-4	TRBJ1-2	-	CASSDSFRTADYGYTF	TGTGCCAGCAGTGACTCATTTCGGACAGCCGACTATGGCTACACCTTC
once	TRBV2	TRBJ1-5	-	CASRVQRDQPQHF	TGTGCCAGCAGGGTACAGAGAGATCAGCCCCAGCATTTT
-	TRBV5-6	TRBJ2-1	-	CASSLSYGGRTYNEQFF	TGTGCCAGCAGCTTGTCATACGGCGGTCGCACCTACAATGAGCAGTTCTTC
-	TRBV5-1	TRBJ2-7	TRBD2	CASSLTSGSYEQYF	TGCGCCAGCAGCCTGACTAGCGGGAGCTACGAGCAGTACTTC
-	TRBV30	TRBJ2-1	-	CAGGGGFEQFF	TGTGCCGGAGGAGGGGGCTTTGAGCAGTTCTTC
few	TRBV7-9	TRBJ2-7	TRBD2	CASSSGTSGSEQYF	TGTGCCAGCAGCTCCGGGACTAGCGGGAGCGAGCAGTACTTC
-	TRBV5-1	TRBJ2-1	-	CASSLVDEQFF	TGCGCCAGCAGCTTGGTAGATGAGCAGTTCTTC
-	TRBV4-1	TRBJ2-5	TRBD2	CASSQPRAGGSKYF	TGCGCCAGCAGCCAACCGAGGGCGGGAGGGAGTAAGTACTTC
-	TRBV30	TRBJ1-4	-	CACQANEKLFF	TGTGCCTGTCAGGCAAATGAAAAACTGTTTTTT
once	TRBV12-5	TRBJ2-2	-	CASGSGSANTGELFF	TGTGCTAGTGGTAGCGGGTCCGCGAACACCGGGGAGCTGTTTTTT
-	TRBV18	TRBJ1-1	TRBD1	CASSPFDRARDTEAFF	TGTGCCAGCTCACCATTCGACAGGGCAAGGGACACTGAAGCTTTCTTT
-	TRBV14	TRBJ2-3	-	CASSPSTDTQYF	TGTGCCAGCAGTCCTAGCACAGATACGCAGTATTTT
-	TRBV7-2	TRBJ2-6	TRBD2	CASSLTSGMAGANVLTF	TGTGCCAGCAGCTTGACTAGCGGGATGGCTGGGGCCAACGTCCTGACTTTC
-	TRBV5-5	TRBJ2-1	-	CASSHEGSGVYNEQFF	TGTGCCAGCAGCCACGAAGGTTCGGGTGTTTACAATGAGCAGTTCTTC
-	TRBV7-2	TRBJ2-4	TRBD2	CASSARLAGDSIKNIQYF	TGTGCCAGCAGCGCCCGACTAGCGGGAGACTCCATAAAAAACATTCAGTACTTC